These T cell receptor beta chains were read from a single sample in a study of cytomegalovirus exposure and HLA in healthy donors. Some clones are missing from TCRdb's copy, which holds only in-frame ones; the method was immunoSEQ multiplex PCR. The table records fewer than 140,000 clones, roughly four fifths of them present only once. The sequenced material came from PBMCs. The receptors derive from a man in his fifties or sixties in good health and CMV-seronegative. CDR3s leave out the opening cysteine and the closing phenylalanine or tryptophan.

v_call: TRBV18
cdr3_aa: ASSPPGGETQY

v_call: TRBV2
cdr3_aa: ASSVRANPSPLH

v_call: TRBV7-9
cdr3_aa: ASSSPRQGSNEKLF

v_call: TRBV5-1
cdr3_aa: ASSLNPGQLLTGANVLT

v_call: TRBV28
cdr3_aa: ASSPTGLLPDTQY

v_call: TRBV18
cdr3_aa: ASSPLASGVTEQF

v_call: TRBV30
cdr3_aa: AWSKLAGGPRNIQY

v_call: TRBV6-5
cdr3_aa: ASNDRVGEQY

v_call: TRBV19
cdr3_aa: ASNPRPGQGSTGELF

v_call: TRBV5-1
cdr3_aa: ASSLVPDRNTGELF

v_call: TRBV6-4
cdr3_aa: ASSDSGDSNQPQH

v_call: TRBV15
cdr3_aa: ATSRDLGSGQGSYEQY

v_call: TRBV27
cdr3_aa: ASSSPSAGMNTEAF

v_call: TRBV9
cdr3_aa: ASSSLWDSSGNTIY

v_call: TRBV27
cdr3_aa: ASSLQGFAQY

v_call: TRBV23-1
cdr3_aa: ASSHSFKGCPNQPQH

v_call: TRBV30
cdr3_aa: AWSVLAGGPGQF

v_call: TRBV2
cdr3_aa: VSIRGSLNTEAF

v_call: TRBV7-8
cdr3_aa: ATLRGSTTDTQY

v_call: TRBV6-5
cdr3_aa: ASSEDRSRAF

v_call: TRBV4-2
cdr3_aa: ASSSHQDTSYGYT

v_call: TRBV12-5
cdr3_aa: ASGFRDEAF

v_call: TRBV9
cdr3_aa: ASSSGTSGNTGELF

v_call: TRBV4-1
cdr3_aa: ASSQGTGPVEAQY

v_call: TRBV19
cdr3_aa: ASSITGFQETQY

v_call: TRBV7-9
cdr3_aa: ASRQQGAGNTIY

v_call: TRBV5-6
cdr3_aa: ASSLDRSTLGYT

v_call: TRBV7-9
cdr3_aa: ASRERGGDDGYT

v_call: TRBV6-9
cdr3_aa: ASSTNSSQDIPSSYNSPLH